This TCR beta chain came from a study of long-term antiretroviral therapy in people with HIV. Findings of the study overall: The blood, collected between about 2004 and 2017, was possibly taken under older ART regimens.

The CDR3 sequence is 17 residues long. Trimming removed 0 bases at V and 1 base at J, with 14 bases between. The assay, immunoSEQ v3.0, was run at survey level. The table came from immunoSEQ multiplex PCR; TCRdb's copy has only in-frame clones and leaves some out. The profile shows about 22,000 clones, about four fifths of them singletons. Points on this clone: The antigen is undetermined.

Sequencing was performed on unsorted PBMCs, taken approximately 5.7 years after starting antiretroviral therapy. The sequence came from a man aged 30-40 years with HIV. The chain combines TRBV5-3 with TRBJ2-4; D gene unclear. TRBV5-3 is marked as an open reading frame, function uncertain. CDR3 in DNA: TGTGCCAGAAGCTTGGCCGAGTACCCCGGGGCCAAAAACATTCAGTACTTC. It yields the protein CARSLAEYPGAKNIQYF.